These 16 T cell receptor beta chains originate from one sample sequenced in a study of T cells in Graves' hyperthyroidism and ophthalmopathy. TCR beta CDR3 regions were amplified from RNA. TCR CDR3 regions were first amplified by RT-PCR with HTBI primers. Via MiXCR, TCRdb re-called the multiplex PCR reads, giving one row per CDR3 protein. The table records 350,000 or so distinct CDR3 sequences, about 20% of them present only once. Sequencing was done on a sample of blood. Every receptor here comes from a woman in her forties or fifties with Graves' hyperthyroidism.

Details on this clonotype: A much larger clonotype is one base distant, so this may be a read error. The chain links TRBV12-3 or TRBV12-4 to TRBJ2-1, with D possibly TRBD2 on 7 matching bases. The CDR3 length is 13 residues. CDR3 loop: CASHGGAYNKQFF. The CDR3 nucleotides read TGTGCCTCACATGGGGGGGCCTACAATAAGCAGTTCTTC.

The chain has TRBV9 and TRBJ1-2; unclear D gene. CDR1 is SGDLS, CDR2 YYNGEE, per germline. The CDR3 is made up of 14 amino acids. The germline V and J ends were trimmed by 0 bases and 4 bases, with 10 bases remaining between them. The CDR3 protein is CASSVDGEPYGYTF. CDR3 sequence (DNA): TGTGCCAGCAGCGTAGATGGGGAACCCTATGGCTACACCTTC.

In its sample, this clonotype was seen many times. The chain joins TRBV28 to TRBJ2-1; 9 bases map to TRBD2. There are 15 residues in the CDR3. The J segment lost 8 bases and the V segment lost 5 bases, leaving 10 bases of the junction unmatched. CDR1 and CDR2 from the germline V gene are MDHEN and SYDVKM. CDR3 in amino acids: CASSLLAGEFDEQFF. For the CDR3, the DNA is TGTGCCAGCAGTCTCTTAGCGGGAGAGTTCGATGAGCAGTTCTTC.

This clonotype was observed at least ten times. CDR3 DNA sequence: TGTGCCACCAGTGATCCCTCCGGGACAGGGAGGGGCAATGAGCAGTTCTTC. Its protein product is CATSDPSGTGRGNEQFF. The rearrangement uses TRBV24-1 and TRBJ2-1; 9 bases are a match to TRBD1. This CDR3 has 17 residues. The junction had 11 bases not matched to a gene; V was cut back by 3 bases and J by 6 bases. Germline CDR1 reads KGHDR; CDR2 reads SFDVKD.

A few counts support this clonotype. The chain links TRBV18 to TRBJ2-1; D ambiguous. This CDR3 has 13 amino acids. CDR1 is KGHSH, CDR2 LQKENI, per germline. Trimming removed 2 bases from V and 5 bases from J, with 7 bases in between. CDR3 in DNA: TGTGCCAGCTCACCAGGGGTGGACAATGAGCAGTTCTTC. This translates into CASSPGVDNEQFF.

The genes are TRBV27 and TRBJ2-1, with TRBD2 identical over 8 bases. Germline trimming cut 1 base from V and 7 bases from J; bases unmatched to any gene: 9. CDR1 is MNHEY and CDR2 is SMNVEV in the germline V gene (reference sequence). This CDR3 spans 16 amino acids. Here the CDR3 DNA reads TGTGCCAGCAGTTTATTATTCGGGGGGGCGCGAAATGAGCAGTTCTTC. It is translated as CASSLLFGGARNEQFF.

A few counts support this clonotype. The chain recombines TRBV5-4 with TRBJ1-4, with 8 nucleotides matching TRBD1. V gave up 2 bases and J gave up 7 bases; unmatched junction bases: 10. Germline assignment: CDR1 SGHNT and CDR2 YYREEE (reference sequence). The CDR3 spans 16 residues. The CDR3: CASSLPGQGRPEKLFF. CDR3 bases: TGTGCCAGCAGCTTACCCGGACAGGGACGACCTGAAAAACTGTTTTTT.

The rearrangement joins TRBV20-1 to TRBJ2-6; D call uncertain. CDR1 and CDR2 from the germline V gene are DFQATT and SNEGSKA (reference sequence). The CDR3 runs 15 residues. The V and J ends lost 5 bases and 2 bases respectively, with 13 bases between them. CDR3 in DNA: TGCAGTGCTCTTCTGGTCTTAGCTGGGGCCAACGTCCTGACTTTC. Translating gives CSALLVLAGANVLTF.

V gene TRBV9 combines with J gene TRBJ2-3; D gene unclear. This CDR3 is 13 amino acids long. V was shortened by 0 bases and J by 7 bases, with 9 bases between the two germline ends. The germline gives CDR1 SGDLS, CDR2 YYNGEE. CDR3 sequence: CASSVETRNTQYF. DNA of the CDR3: TGTGCCAGCAGCGTAGAGACAAGGAATACGCAGTATTTT.

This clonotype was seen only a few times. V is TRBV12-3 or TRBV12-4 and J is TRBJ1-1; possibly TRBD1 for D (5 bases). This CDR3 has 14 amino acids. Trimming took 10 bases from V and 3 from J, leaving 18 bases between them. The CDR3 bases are TGTGCCACCCGGGACGGAGGGCTGTACACTGAAGCTTTCTTT. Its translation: CATRDGGLYTEAFF.

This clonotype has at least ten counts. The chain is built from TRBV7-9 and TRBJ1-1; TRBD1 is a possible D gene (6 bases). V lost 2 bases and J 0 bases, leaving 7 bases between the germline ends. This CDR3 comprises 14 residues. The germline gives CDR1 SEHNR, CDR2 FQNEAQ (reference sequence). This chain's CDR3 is CASSLQGMNTEAFF. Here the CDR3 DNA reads TGTGCCAGCAGCTTACAGGGGATGAACACTGAAGCTTTCTTT.

CDR3 in DNA: TGTGCCAGCAGCCAAGGTGCAGGGCAAGCCTACGAGCAGTACTTC. The encoded protein is CASSQGAGQAYEQYF. The chain uses TRBV14 and TRBJ2-7; D might be TRBD1 (5 bases). With 1 base removed from V and 2 bases from J, the gap between germline ends came to 12 bases. CDR3 size: 15 residues. Germline V gene data show CDR1 as SGHDN and CDR2 as FVKESK.

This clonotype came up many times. CDR3 amino acids: CASSLGRQSPNTEAFF. The CDR3 bases are TGTGCCAGCAGTTTAGGCCGACAGTCACCGAACACTGAAGCTTTCTTT. The V and J genes are TRBV28 and TRBJ1-1; D may be TRBD1 (5 bases). Germline loops: CDR1 MDHEN, CDR2 SYDVKM. The V and J ends lost 2 bases and 1 base respectively, with 14 bases between them. The CDR3 is 16 residues long.

The CDR3 is CASRGQGDVGYGYTF. The CDR3 bases are TGCGCCAGCAGGGGCCAGGGTGACGTGGGGTATGGCTACACCTTC. V usage is TRBV5-1 and J usage is TRBJ1-2, with D perhaps TRBD1 (5 bases). CDR1 is SGHRS and CDR2 is YFSETQ in the germline V gene. The CDR3 is made up of 15 amino acids. V was cut by 5 bases and J by 5 bases, with 19 bases left in between.

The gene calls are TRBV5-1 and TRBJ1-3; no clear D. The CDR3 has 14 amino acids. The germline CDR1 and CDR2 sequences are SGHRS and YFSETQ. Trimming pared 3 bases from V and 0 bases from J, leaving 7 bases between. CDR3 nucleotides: TGCGCCAGCAGCTCCACTTACTCTGGAAACACCATATATTTT. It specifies CASSSTYSGNTIYF.

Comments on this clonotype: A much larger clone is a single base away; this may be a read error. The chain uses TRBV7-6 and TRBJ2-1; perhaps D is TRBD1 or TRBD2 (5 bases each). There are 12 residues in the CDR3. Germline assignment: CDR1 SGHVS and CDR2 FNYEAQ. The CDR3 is CASSFGDDEQSF. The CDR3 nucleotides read TGTGCCAGCAGCTTTGGGGACGATGAGCAGTCCTTC.